This T cell receptor (beta chain) was recorded in a study of post-analysis software for immune sequencing data. As for the study in general: Progressive-relapsing, secondary progressive and relapsing-remitting multiple sclerosis were among the disease courses included. Overall study results and limits: Four to six TRBV segments were more frequent in patients than controls; TRBV5-6, TRBV5-1 and TRBV20-1 belonged to this group.

As to this clonotype: No antigen is known for it.

Germline assignment: CDR1 SQVTM and CDR2 ANQGSEA. V was clipped by 3 bases and J by 5 bases, with 17 bases between them. The CDR3 is 15 residues long. TCR beta cDNA libraries included unique molecular identifiers. TCRdb redid the calling of the PCR reads with MiXCR, one entry per CDR3 protein. Of hundreds of thousands of distinct CDR3 sequences in the sample, roughly 29% were seen once. The sequencing input was blood. This chain connects TRBV29-1 to TRBJ1-5; D perhaps matches TRBD1 (5 bases). The receptor's source is a girl between 5 and 17 years old with multiple sclerosis. The CDR3 loop reads CSVDTTTARYQPQHF. The DNA of the CDR3 is TGCAGCGTTGATACCACGACAGCCCGATATCAGCCCCAGCATTTT.